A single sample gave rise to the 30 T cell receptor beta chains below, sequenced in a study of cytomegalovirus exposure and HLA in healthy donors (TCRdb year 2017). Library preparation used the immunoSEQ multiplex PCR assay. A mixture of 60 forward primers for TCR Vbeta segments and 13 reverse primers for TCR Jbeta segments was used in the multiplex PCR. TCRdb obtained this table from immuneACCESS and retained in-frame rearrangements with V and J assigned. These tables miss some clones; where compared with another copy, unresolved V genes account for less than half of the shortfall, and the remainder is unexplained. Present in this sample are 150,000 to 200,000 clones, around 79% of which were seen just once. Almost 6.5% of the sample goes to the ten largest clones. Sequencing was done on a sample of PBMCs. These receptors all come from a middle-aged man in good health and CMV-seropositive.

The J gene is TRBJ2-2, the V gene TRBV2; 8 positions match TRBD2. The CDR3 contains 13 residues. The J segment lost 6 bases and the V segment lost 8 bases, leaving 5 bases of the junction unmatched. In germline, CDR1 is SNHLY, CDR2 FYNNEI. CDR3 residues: CASSQGLAGELFF. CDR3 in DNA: TGTGCCAGCTCCCAGGGACTAGCCGGGGAGCTGTTTTTT.

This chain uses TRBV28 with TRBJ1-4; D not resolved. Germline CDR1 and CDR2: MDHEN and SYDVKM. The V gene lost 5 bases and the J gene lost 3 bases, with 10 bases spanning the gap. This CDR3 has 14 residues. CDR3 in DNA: TGTGCCAGCAGTCCGTTTGTTTCTAATGAAAAACTGTTTTTT. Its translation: CASSPFVSNEKLFF.

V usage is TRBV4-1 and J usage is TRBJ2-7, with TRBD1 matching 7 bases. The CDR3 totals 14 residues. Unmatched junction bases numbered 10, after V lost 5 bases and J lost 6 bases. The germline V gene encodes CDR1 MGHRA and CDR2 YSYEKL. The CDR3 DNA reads TGCGCCAGCAGCACCGATTTCGGGACAGCCGAGCAGTACTTC. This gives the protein CASSTDFGTAEQYF.

CDR3 in DNA: TGTGCCAGCAGTTCTACTAGCGGGGAGAACACCGGGGAGCTGTTTTTT. This encodes CASSSTSGENTGELFF. The V and J genes are TRBV7-9 and TRBJ2-2, with 10 bases that match TRBD2. The junction had 5 bases not matched to a gene; V was cut back by 6 bases and J by 1 base. The length of the CDR3 is 16 residues. Germline CDR1 and CDR2: SEHNR and FQNEAQ (reference sequence).

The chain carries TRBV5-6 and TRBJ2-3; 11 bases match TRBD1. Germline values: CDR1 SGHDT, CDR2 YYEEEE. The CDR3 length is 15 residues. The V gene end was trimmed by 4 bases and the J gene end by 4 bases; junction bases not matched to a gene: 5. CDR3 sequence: CASSKDRGLSDTQYF. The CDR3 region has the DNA TGTGCCAGCAGCAAGGACAGGGGGCTTTCAGATACGCAGTATTTT.

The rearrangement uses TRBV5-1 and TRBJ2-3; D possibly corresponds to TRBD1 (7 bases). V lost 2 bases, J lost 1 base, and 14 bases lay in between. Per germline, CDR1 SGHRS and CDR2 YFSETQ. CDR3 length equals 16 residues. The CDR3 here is CASSFGGGVGTDTQYF. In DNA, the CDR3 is TGCGCCAGCAGCTTCGGAGGGGGCGTCGGCACAGATACGCAGTATTTT.

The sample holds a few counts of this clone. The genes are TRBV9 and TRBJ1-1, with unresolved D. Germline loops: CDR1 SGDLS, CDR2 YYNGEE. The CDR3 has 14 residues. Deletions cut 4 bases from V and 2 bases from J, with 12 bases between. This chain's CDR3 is CASSSLGGNTEAFF. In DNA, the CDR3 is TGTGCCAGCAGCTCCCTAGGAGGCAACACTGAAGCTTTCTTT.

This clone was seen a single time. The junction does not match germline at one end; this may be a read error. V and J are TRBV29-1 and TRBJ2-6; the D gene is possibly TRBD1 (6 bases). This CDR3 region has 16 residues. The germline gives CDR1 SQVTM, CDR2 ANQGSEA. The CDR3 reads CSASQGSLSGANGLTF. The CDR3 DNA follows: TGCAGCGCCTCACAGGGATCCCTCTCTGGGGCCAACGGCCTGACTTTC.

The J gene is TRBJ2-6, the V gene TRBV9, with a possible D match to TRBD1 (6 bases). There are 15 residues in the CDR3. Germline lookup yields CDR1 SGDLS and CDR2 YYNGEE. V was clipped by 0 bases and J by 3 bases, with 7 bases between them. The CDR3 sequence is CASSVAGVGANVLTF. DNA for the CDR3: TGTGCCAGCAGCGTAGCAGGGGTTGGGGCCAACGTCCTGACTTTC.

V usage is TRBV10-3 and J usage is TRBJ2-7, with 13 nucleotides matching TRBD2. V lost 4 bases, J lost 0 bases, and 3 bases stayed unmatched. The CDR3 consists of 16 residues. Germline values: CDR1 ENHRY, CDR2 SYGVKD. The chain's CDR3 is CAISGGTSGTSYEQYF. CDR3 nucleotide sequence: TGTGCCATCAGTGGGGGGACTAGCGGGACCTCCTACGAGCAGTACTTC.

CDR3 in DNA: TGTGCCAGCTCACCACTAGCGGGTAACTACAATGAGCAGTTCTTC. Protein: CASSPLAGNYNEQFF. V and J are TRBV18 and TRBJ2-1; 7 positions agree with TRBD2. The CDR3 totals 15 residues. Looked up from germline, CDR1 is KGHSH and CDR2 is LQKENI. V was clipped by 1 base and J by 3 bases; unmatched bases: 3.

The DNA for the CDR3 is TGTGCCAGCAGTCTCCGGCGGACAACTTTGGGAGCTTTCTTT. Protein product: CASSLRRTTLGAFF. The chain couples TRBV28 to TRBJ1-1; tentatively, D is TRBD1 (5 bases). From germline, CDR1 is MDHEN and CDR2 SYDVKM. The CDR3 extends over 14 amino acids. Trimming left V 5 bases short and J 10 bases short, with 20 bases between.

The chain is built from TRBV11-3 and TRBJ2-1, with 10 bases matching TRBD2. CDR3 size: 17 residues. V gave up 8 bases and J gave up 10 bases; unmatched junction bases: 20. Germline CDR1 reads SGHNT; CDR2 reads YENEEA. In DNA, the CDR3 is TGTGCCAGCCTTCCCCGGGCTAGCGGGAGTGGACGTGGGGAGCAGTTCTTC. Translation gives CASLPRASGSGRGEQFF.

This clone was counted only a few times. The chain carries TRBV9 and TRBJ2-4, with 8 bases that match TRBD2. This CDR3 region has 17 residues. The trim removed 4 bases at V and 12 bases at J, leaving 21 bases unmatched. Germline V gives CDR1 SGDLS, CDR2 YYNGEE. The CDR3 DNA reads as TGTGCCAGCAGCCCCCAAAGAGGACTAGCCCATCGCGGCAGTCAGTACTTC. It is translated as CASSPQRGLAHRGSQYF.

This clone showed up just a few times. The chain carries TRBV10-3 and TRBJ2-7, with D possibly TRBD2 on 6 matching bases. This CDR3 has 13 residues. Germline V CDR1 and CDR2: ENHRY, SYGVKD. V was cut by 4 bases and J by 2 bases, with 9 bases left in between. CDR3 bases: TGTGCCATCAGTGCAGCGGGTACCTACGAGCAGTACTTC. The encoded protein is CAISAAGTYEQYF.

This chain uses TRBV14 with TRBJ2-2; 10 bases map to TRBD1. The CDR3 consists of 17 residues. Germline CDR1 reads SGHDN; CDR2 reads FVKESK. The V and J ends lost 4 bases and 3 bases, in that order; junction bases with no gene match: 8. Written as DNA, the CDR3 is TGTGCCAGCAGCCCTAATCTGGACAGGGGGTACACCGGGGAGCTGTTTTTT. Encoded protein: CASSPNLDRGYTGELFF.

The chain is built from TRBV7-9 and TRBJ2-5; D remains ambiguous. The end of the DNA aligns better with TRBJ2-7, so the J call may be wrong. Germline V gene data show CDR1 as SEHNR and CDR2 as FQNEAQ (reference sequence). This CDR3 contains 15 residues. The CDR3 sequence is CASSWRGMLDYEQYF. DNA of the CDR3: TGTGCCAGCAGCTGGCGTGGGATGCTGGACTACGAGCAGTACTTC.

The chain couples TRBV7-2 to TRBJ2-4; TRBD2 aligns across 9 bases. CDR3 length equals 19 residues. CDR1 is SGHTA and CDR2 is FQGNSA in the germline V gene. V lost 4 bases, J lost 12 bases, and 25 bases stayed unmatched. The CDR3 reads CASSSPAGGGRGRASSQYF. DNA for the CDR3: TGTGCCAGCAGCTCCCCGGCCGGGGGAGGTCGCGGGAGGGCGAGCAGTCAGTACTTC.

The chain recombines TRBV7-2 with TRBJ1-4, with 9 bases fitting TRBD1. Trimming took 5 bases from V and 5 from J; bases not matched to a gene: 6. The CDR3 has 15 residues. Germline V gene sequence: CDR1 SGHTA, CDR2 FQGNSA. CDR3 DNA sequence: TGTGCCAGCAGCGTACAGGGGGCAGGGAATGAAAAACTGTTTTTT. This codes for CASSVQGAGNEKLFF.

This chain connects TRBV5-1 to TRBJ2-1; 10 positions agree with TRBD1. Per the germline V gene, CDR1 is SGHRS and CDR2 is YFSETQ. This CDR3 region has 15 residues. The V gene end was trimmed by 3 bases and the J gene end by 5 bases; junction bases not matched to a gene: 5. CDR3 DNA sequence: TGCGCCAGCAGCTCCACCGGGACAGGGGACAATGAGCAGTTCTTC. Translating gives CASSSTGTGDNEQFF.

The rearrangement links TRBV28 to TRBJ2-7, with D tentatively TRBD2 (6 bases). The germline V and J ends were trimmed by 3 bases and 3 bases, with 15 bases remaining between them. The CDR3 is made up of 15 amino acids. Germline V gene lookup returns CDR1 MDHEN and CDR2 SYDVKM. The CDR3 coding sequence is TGTGCCAGCAGTTTCGTGTCGGGAGCGTTCTACGAGCAGTACTTC. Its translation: CASSFVSGAFYEQYF.

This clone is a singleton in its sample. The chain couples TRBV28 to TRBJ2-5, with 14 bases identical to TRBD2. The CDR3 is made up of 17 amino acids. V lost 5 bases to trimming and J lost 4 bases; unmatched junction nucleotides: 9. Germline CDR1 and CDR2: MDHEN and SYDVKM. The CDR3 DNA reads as TGTGCCAGCAGTCGTAGACTAGCGGGAGGGCAAGGAGAGACCCAGTACTTC. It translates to CASSRRLAGGQGETQYF. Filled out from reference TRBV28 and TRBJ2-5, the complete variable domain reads DVKVTQSSRYLVKRTGEKVFLECVQDMDHENMFWYRQDPGLGLRLIYFSYDVKMKEKGDIPEGYSVSREKKERFSLILESASTNQTSMYLCASSRRLAGGQGETQYFGPGTRLLVL.

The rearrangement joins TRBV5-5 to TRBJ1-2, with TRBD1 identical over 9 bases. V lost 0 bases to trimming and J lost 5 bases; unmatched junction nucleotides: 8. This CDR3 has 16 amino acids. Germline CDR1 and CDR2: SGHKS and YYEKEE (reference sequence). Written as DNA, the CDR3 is TGTGCCAGCAGCTTGGGGGCTCCGGGACAGGGTTATGGCTACACCTTC. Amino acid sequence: CASSLGAPGQGYGYTF.

The DNA for the CDR3 is TGTGCCAGCAGCAAACAGTCTACCGTCTACAATGAGCAGTTCTTC. Amino acid sequence: CASSKQSTVYNEQFF. The chain uses TRBV11-3 and TRBJ2-1; D is unclear. The CDR3 runs 15 residues. Trimming shortened V by 5 bases and J by 3 bases, and 14 bases separated the two germline ends. Germline assignment: CDR1 SGHNT and CDR2 YENEEA.

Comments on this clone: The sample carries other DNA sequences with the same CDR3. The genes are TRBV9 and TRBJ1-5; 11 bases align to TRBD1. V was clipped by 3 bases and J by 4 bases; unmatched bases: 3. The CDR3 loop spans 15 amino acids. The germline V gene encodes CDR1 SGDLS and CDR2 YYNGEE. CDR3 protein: CASSAGTGGNQPQHF. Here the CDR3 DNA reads TGTGCCAGCAGCGCGGGGACAGGGGGGAATCAGCCCCAGCATTTT.

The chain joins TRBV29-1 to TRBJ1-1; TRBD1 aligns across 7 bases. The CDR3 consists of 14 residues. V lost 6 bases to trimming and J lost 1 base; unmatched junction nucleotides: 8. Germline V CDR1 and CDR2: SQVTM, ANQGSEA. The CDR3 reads CSVIVQGTNTEAFF. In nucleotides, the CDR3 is TGCAGCGTAATAGTACAGGGGACGAACACTGAAGCTTTCTTT. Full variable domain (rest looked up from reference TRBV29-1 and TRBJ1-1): SAVISQKPSRDICQRGTSLTIQCQVDSQVTMMFWYRQQPGQSLTLIATANQGSEATYESGFVIDKFPISRPNLTFSTLTVSNMSPEDSSIYLCSVIVQGTNTEAFFGQGTRLTVV.

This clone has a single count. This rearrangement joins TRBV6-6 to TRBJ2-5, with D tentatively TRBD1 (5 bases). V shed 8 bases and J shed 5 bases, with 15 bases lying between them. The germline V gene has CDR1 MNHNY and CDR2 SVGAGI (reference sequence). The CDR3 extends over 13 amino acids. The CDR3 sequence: CASQGQGYETQYF. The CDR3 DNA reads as TGTGCCAGCCAGGGTCAGGGTTACGAGACCCAGTACTTC.

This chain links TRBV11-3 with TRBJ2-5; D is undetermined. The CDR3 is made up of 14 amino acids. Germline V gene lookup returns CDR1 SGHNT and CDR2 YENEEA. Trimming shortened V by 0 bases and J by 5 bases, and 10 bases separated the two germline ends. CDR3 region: CASSLDEVRETQYF. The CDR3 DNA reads TGTGCCAGCAGCTTAGATGAGGTCCGGGAGACCCAGTACTTC.

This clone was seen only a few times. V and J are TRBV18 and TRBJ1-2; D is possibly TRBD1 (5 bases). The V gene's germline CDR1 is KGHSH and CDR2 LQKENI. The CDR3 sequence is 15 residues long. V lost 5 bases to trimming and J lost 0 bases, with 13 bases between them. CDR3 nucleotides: TGTGCCAGCTCATCAGCCTGGGGCCCTAACTATGGCTACACCTTC. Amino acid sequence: CASSSAWGPNYGYTF.

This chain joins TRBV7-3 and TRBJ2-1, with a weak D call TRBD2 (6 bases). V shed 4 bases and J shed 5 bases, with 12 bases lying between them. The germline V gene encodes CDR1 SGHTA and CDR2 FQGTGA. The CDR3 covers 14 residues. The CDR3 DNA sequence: TGTGCCAGCAGCTACGGGAGAAGAGACAATGAGCAGTTCTTC. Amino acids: CASSYGRRDNEQFF.